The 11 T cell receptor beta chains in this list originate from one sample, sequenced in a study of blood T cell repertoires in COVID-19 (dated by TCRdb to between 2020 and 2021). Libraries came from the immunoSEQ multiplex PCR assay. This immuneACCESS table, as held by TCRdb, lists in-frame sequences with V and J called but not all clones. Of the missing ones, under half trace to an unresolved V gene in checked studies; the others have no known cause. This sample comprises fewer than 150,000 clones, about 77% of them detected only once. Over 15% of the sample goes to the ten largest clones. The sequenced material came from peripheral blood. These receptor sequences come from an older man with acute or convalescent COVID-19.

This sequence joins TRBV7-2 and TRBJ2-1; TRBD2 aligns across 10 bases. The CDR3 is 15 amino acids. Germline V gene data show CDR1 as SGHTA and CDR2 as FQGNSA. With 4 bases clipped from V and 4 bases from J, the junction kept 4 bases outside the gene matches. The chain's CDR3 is CASSSLAGGYNEQFF. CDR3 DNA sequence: TGTGCCAGCAGCTCATTAGCGGGGGGTTACAATGAGCAGTTCTTC.

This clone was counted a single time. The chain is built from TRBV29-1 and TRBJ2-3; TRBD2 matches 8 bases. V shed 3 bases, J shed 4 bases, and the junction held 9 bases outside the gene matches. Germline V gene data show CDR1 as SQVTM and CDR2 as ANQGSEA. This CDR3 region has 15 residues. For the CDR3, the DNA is TGCAGCGTTGACGGGGGGGCCTATCGGCCAGATACGCAGTATTTT. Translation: CSVDGGAYRPDTQYF.

For the CDR3, the DNA is TGTGCCTGGAGTCCCAGGACAGGGGAGGTTTTGGGTACTGAAGCTTTCTTT. Translating gives CAWSPRTGEVLGTEAFF. This sequence joins TRBV30 and TRBJ1-1; TRBD1 matches 9 bases. The J segment lost 5 bases and the V segment lost 2 bases, leaving 15 bases of the junction unmatched. The germline V gene encodes CDR1 GTSNPN and CDR2 SVGIG (reference sequence). The CDR3 length is 17 residues.

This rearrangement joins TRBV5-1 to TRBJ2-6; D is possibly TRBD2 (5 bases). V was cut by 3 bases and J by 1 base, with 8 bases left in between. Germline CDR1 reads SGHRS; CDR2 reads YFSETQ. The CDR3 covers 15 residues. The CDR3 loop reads CASSSLESGANVLTF. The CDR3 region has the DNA TGCGCCAGCAGCTCACTAGAATCTGGGGCCAACGTCCTGACTTTC.

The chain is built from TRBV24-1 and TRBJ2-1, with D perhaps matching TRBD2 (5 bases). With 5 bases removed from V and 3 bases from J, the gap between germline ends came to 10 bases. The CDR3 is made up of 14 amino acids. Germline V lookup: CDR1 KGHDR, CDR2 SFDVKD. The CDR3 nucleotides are TGTGCCACCAGTGCGGGGAAAAGCTACAATGAGCAGTTCTTC. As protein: CATSAGKSYNEQFF.

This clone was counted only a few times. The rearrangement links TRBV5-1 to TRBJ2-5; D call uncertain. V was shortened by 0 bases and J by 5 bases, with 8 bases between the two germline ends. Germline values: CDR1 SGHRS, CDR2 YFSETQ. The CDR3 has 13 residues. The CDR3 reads CASSLAGGETQYF. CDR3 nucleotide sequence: TGCGCCAGCAGCTTGGCAGGTGGTGAGACCCAGTACTTC.

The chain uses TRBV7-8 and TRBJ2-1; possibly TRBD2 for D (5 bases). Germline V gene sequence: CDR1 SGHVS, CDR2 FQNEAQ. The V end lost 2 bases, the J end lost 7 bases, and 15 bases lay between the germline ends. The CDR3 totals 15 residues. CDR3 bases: TGTGCCAGCAGCTTAAGCACGGACCGGGGAAATGAGCAGTTCTTC. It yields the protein CASSLSTDRGNEQFF.

The CDR3: CASKSPRSTGELFF. CDR3 DNA sequence: TGTGCCAGCAAATCCCCCCGGAGCACCGGGGAGCTGTTTTTT. The gene calls are TRBV28 and TRBJ2-2, with no clear D. Germline CDR1 is MDHEN and CDR2 is SYDVKM. Trimming removed 7 bases at V and 4 bases at J, with 13 bases between. The CDR3 length is 14 residues. The whole variable domain, filled in from reference TRBV28 and TRBJ2-2, reads DVKVTQSSRYLVKRTGEKVFLECVQDMDHENMFWYRQDPGLGLRLIYFSYDVKMKEKGDIPEGYSVSREKKERFSLILESASTNQTSMYLCASKSPRSTGELFFGEGSRLTVL.

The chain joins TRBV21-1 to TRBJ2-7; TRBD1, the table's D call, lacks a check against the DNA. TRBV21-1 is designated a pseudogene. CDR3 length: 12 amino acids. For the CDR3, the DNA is TGTGCCAGCAGCGAAACCTCAGGGGGCCAGTACTTC. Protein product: CASSETSGGQYF.

Here the CDR3 reads CASSPWTFQETQYF. In DNA, the CDR3 is TGTGCCAGCAGCCCATGGACTTTTCAAGAGACCCAGTACTTC. The V and J genes are TRBV7-2 and TRBJ2-5; a possible D gene is TRBD2 (5 bases). The V and J ends lost 5 bases and 2 bases respectively, with 12 bases between them. This CDR3 spans 14 amino acids. Germline V lookup: CDR1 SGHTA, CDR2 FQGNSA.

In nucleotides, the CDR3 is TGTGCCAGCAGCTTACAGGGTTCCGGGCGATCACCCCTCCACTTT. This codes for CASSLQGSGRSPLHF. This chain connects TRBV11-2 to TRBJ1-6; TRBD1 is a possible D gene (5 bases). Per the germline V gene, CDR1 is SGHAT and CDR2 is FQNNGV. V lost 2 bases and J lost 10, with 15 bases in between. The CDR3 has 15 residues.